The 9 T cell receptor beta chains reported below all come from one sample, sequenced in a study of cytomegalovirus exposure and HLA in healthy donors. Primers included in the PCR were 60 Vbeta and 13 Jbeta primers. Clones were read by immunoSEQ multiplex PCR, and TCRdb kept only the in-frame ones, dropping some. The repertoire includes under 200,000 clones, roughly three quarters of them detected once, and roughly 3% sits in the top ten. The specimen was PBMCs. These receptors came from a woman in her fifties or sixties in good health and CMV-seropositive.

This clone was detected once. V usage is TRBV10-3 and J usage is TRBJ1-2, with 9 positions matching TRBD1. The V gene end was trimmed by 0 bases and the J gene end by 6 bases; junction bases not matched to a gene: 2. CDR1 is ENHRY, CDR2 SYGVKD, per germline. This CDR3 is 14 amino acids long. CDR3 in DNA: TGTGCCATCAGTGAGTCAAGACAGGGGGATGGCTACACCTTC. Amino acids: CAISESRQGDGYTF.

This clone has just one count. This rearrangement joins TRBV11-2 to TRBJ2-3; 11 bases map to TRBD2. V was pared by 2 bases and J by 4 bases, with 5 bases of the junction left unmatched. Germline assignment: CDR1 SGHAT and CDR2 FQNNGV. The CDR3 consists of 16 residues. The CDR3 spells CASSLLAGGGSDTQYF. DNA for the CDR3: TGTGCCAGCAGCTTATTAGCGGGAGGGGGATCAGATACGCAGTATTTT. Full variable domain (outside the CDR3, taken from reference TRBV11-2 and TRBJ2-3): EAGVAQSPRYKIIEKRQSVAFWCNPISGHATLYWYQQILGQGPKLLIQFQNNGVVDDSQLPKDRFSAERLKGVDSTLKIQPAKLEDSAVYLCASSLLAGGGSDTQYFGPGTRLTVL.

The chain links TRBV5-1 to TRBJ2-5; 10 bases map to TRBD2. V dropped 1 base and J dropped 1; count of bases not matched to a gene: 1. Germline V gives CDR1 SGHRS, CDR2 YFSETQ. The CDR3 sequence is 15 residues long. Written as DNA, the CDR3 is TGCGCCAGCAGCTTGACTAGCGGGGCCCAAGAGACCCAGTACTTC. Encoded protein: CASSLTSGAQETQYF.

This CDR3 is CASSVGEYGYTF. The CDR3 region has the DNA TGTGCCAGCAGCGTTGGGGAGTATGGCTACACCTTC. The chain couples TRBV9 to TRBJ1-2, with unresolved D. V was clipped by 2 bases and J by 5 bases, with 7 bases between them. The CDR3 runs 12 residues. Germline CDR1 reads SGDLS; CDR2 reads YYNGEE.

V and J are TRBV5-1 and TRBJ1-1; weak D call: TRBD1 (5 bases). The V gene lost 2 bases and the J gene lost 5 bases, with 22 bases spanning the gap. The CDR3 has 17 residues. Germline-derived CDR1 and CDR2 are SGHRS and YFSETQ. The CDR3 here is CASSFLPIGVSSTEAFF. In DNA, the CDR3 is TGCGCCAGCAGCTTCCTCCCGATAGGGGTCTCGAGTACTGAAGCTTTCTTT. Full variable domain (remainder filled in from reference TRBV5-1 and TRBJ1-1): KAGVTQTPRYLIKTRGQQVTLSCSPISGHRSVSWYQQTPGQGLQFLFEYFSETQRNKGNFPGRFSGRQFSNSRSEMNVSTLELGDSALYLCASSFLPIGVSSTEAFFGQGTRLTVV.

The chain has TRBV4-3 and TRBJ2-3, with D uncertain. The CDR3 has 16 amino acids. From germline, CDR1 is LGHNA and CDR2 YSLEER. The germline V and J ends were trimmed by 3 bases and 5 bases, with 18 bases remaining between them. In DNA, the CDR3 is TGCGCCAGCAGCCAGGTCAGCAGCGTCGGTAGAGATACGCAGTATTTT. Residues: CASSQVSSVGRDTQYF.

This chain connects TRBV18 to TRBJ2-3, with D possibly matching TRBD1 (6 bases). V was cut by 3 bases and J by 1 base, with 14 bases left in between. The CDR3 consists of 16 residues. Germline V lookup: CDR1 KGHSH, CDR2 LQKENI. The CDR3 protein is CASSPQRGSGTDTQYF. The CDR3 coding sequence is TGTGCCAGCTCACCCCAGAGGGGGTCTGGCACAGATACGCAGTATTTT. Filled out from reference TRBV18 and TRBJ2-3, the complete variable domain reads NAGVMQNPRHLVRRRGQEARLRCSPMKGHSHVYWYRQLPEEGLKFMVYLQKENIIDESGMPKERFSAEFPKEGPSILRIQQVVRGDSAAYFCASSPQRGSGTDTQYFGPGTRLTVL.

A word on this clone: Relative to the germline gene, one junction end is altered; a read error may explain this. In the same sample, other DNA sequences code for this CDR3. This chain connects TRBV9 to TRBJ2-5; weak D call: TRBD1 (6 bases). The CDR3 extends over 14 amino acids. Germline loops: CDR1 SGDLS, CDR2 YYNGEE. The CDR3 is CASSFRDNQETQYF. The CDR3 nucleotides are TGCGCCAGCAGCTTCCGGGACAACCAAGAGACCCAGTACTTC.

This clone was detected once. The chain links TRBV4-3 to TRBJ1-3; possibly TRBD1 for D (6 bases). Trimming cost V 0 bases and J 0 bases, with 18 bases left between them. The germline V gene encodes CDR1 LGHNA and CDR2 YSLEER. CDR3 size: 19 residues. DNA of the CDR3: TGCGCCAGCAGCCAAGATGGGGTTGGGGGCCCAAGCTCTGGAAACACCATATATTTT. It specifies CASSQDGVGGPSSGNTIYF.